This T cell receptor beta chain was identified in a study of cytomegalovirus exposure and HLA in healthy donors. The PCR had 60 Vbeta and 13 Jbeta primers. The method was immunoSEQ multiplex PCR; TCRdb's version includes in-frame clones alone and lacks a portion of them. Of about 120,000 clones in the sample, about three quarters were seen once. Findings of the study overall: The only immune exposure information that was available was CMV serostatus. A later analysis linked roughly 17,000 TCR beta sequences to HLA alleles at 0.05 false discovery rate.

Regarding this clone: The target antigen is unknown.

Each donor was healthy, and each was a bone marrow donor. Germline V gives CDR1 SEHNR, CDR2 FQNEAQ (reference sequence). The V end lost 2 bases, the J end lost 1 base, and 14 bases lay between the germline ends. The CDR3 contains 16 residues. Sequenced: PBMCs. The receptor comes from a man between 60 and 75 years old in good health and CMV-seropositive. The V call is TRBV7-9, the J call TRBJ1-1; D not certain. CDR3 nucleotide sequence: TGTGCCAGCAGCTTAACTAGGGTCGGTAAGAACACTGAAGCTTTCTTT. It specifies CASSLTRVGKNTEAFF.